This is a list of T cell receptor beta chains from one sample in a study of OX40 agonist ivuxolimab in advanced cancers. Data came from immunoSEQ multiplex PCR; TCRdb stores just in-frame clones and leaves some out. Of 90,000 or so clones detected, 70% to 90% appear once; the ten largest clones hold about 4%. Sample: CD4+ or CD8+ T cells sorted from blood, taken in a trial of the OX40 agonist ivuxolimab. The source of these receptors is an adult with an advanced solid tumor such as melanoma, head and neck, liver or kidney cancer. CDR3s leave out the opening cysteine and the closing phenylalanine or tryptophan. Fields, in order: V gene, D gene, J gene, CDR3 length, CDR3 protein. D genes are given only for firm matches.

V: TRBV29-1
D: NA
J: TRBJ2-1
length: 19
CDR3: SGRDRGPPIAGGALYNEQF

V: TRBV30
D: NA
J: TRBJ2-5
length: 14
CDR3: AWSYPKTSYWETQY

V: TRBV20-1
D: NA
J: TRBJ2-1
length: 9
CDR3: SASGNNEQF

V: TRBV19
D: TRBD2
J: TRBJ2-1
length: 13
CDR3: ASATSGELYNEQF

V: TRBV27
D: NA
J: TRBJ1-5
length: 11
CDR3: ASSFKGYQPQH

V: TRBV14
D: NA
J: TRBJ2-5
length: 10
CDR3: ASSRVLETQY

V: TRBV7-9
D: TRBD1
J: TRBJ1-1
length: 13
CDR3: ASSDNRGLNTEAF

V: TRBV7-9
D: TRBD1
J: TRBJ1-5
length: 11
CDR3: ASSRDRGQPQH

V: TRBV11-2
D: NA
J: TRBJ2-5
length: 14
CDR3: ASSLIGSGLQETQY

V: TRBV19
D: TRBD2
J: TRBJ2-3
length: 13
CDR3: ASSIEAGAGDTQY

V: TRBV28
D: NA
J: TRBJ2-5
length: 12
CDR3: ASSPGGDQETQY

V: TRBV5-1
D: TRBD2
J: TRBJ2-5
length: 13
CDR3: ASSLLGLAEETQY

V: TRBV27
D: NA
J: TRBJ1-6
length: 14
CDR3: ASSPQGRSYNSPLH

V: TRBV5-1
D: NA
J: TRBJ2-3
length: 13
CDR3: ASSLAAGSTDTQY

V: TRBV19
D: TRBD1
J: TRBJ2-4
length: 9
CDR3: ARQGHDIQY

V: TRBV7-2
D: NA
J: TRBJ1-1
length: 13
CDR3: ASSLGPGPNTEAF

V: TRBV6-6
D: TRBD1
J: TRBJ2-1
length: 14
CDR3: ASRSVDRGGVDEQF

V: TRBV7-2
D: TRBD2
J: TRBJ2-3
length: 13
CDR3: ASSTGTSVSDTQY

V: TRBV19
D: TRBD1
J: TRBJ1-2
length: 11
CDR3: ASSIIGTDGYT

V: TRBV18
D: NA
J: TRBJ2-2
length: 13
CDR3: ASSPPTGAAGELF

V: TRBV7-3
D: NA
J: TRBJ1-1
length: 11
CDR3: ASSLGGPTEAF

V: TRBV9
D: NA
J: TRBJ2-1
length: 13
CDR3: ASSVGHVSYNEQF

V: TRBV28
D: NA
J: TRBJ2-7
length: 14
CDR3: ASSRFTGAQTYEQY

V: TRBV7-2
D: TRBD2
J: TRBJ2-1
length: 13
CDR3: ASSPPGLAVGEQF

V: TRBV7-2
D: TRBD2
J: TRBJ2-2
length: 14
CDR3: ASRAGGPSNTGELF

V: TRBV14
D: NA
J: TRBJ2-2
length: 11
CDR3: ASSQDRTGELF

V: TRBV11-3
D: NA
J: TRBJ1-1
length: 11
CDR3: ASSLGVNTEAF

V: TRBV28
D: NA
J: TRBJ1-2
length: 11
CDR3: ASSFGQIYGYT

V: TRBV6-1
D: NA
J: TRBJ1-2
length: 11
CDR3: ASSQGRFYGYT

V: TRBV14
D: TRBD2
J: TRBJ2-1
length: 14
CDR3: ASPPASGSGYNEQF

V: TRBV28
D: NA
J: TRBJ1-5
length: 13
CDR3: ASTVAGNSNQPQH

V: TRBV7-2
D: TRBD1
J: TRBJ1-4
length: 12
CDR3: ASSFGTVNEKLF

V: TRBV29-1
D: NA
J: TRBJ1-5
length: 10
CDR3: SVLGVGQPQH

V: TRBV7-2
D: NA
J: TRBJ1-2
length: 12
CDR3: ASSRTTANYGYT

V: TRBV19
D: NA
J: TRBJ2-7
length: 14
CDR3: ASSTRRTRGVDEQY

V: TRBV5-5
D: TRBD1
J: TRBJ2-3
length: 17
CDR3: ASSLRSTGGGVGTDTQY

V: TRBV30
D: NA
J: TRBJ2-5
length: 10
CDR3: AWIPGAETQY

V: TRBV7-9
D: TRBD1
J: TRBJ1-2
length: 15
CDR3: ASSQVPGQGADYGYT

V: TRBV7-2
D: TRBD2
J: TRBJ2-1
length: 13
CDR3: ASSTKAGVNNEQF

V: TRBV5-4
D: TRBD2
J: TRBJ2-5
length: 12
CDR3: ASNLAGTQETQY

V: TRBV30
D: NA
J: TRBJ1-2
length: 10
CDR3: AWSGDRTGYT

V: TRBV30
D: NA
J: TRBJ1-2
length: 7
CDR3: ACGNGYT

V: TRBV6-6
D: NA
J: TRBJ1-4
length: 13
CDR3: ASSRQGTTNEKLF

V: TRBV27
D: NA
J: TRBJ2-5
length: 11
CDR3: ASSLSLLETQY

V: TRBV11-1
D: NA
J: TRBJ1-2
length: 13
CDR3: ASSLRQAAFSGYT

V: TRBV4-1
D: TRBD1
J: TRBJ1-2
length: 12
CDR3: ASSHDSDRVGYT

V: TRBV2
D: NA
J: TRBJ1-5
length: 11
CDR3: ASRGQFNQPQH

V: TRBV27
D: TRBD2
J: TRBJ2-3
length: 15
CDR3: ASSLPTSGRSGHTQY

V: TRBV29-1
D: TRBD1
J: TRBJ1-5
length: 11
CDR3: SVAGGGNQPQH

V: TRBV30
D: NA
J: TRBJ1-5
length: 13
CDR3: AWDEGQGRNQPQH

V: TRBV10-2
D: NA
J: TRBJ2-5
length: 12
CDR3: ASSSGGLIETQY

V: TRBV10-3
D: NA
J: TRBJ2-3
length: 15
CDR3: AISESMSRGSTDTQY

V: TRBV5-1
D: TRBD1
J: TRBJ1-1
length: 12
CDR3: ASSLEGGITEAF

V: TRBV28
D: NA
J: TRBJ1-2
length: 14
CDR3: ASSLIGVPSSYGYT

V: TRBV7-9
D: NA
J: TRBJ1-1
length: 10
CDR3: ASRETGFEAF

V: TRBV30
D: NA
J: TRBJ1-6
length: 13
CDR3: AWSGTASYNSPLH

V: TRBV28
D: NA
J: TRBJ1-1
length: 12
CDR3: ASSSSDRNTEAF

V: TRBV9
D: NA
J: TRBJ2-7
length: 12
CDR3: ASSVVGQSYEQY

V: TRBV25-1
D: NA
J: TRBJ1-6
length: 13
CDR3: ASRTAHPPNSPLH

V: TRBV10-3
D: NA
J: TRBJ1-5
length: 12
CDR3: AISEGSEGQPQH